Listed here are 13 T cell receptor beta chains from one sample, sequenced in a study of Ad26.COV2.S vaccination and SARS-CoV-2 variants. Treatment indicated: roughly 18 received Ad26.COV2.S at low or high dose, single or two shots; 5 received placebo; per-sample allocation not given. Vaccine and placebo recipients were sampled on day 63 after the first injection. TCRdb's copy holds only in-frame clones and misses some; the assay was immunoSEQ multiplex PCR. Of about 250,000 clones in the sample, around 87% were seen once. The source was peripheral blood, collected in a trial of Ad26.COV2.S vaccine versus placebo. Receptors originate from a person between 18 and 65 years old who received the Ad26.COV2.S COVID-19 vaccine or a placebo.

The chain combines TRBV29-1 with TRBJ1-1, with 7 bases aligning to TRBD1. V lost 6 bases and J lost 1; bases outside the gene matches: 8. Per germline, CDR1 SQVTM and CDR2 ANQGSEA. This CDR3 spans 14 amino acids. The CDR3 region is CSVGQVIGNTEAFF. The CDR3 coding sequence is TGCAGCGTCGGACAGGTCATAGGGAACACTGAAGCTTTCTTT.

The chain recombines TRBV5-5 with TRBJ1-1; maybe TRBD1 (5 bases). Trimming cost V 3 bases and J 1 base, with 7 bases left between them. This CDR3 spans 13 amino acids. Germline V gene sequence: CDR1 SGHKS, CDR2 YYEKEE (reference sequence). In DNA form, the CDR3 reads TGTGCCAGCAGCTGGACAAGGAACACTGAAGCTTTCTTT. Protein product: CASSWTRNTEAFF.

The rearrangement links TRBV4-1 to TRBJ2-7, with D perhaps given as TRBD1 or TRBD2 (5 bases each). CDR1 is MGHRA and CDR2 is YSYEKL in the germline V gene. The CDR3 covers 15 residues. V gave up 3 bases and J gave up 2 bases, with 14 bases separating them. The CDR3 region is CASSHPGRTPYEQYF. The CDR3 bases are TGCGCCAGCAGCCATCCGGGACGTACGCCCTACGAGCAGTACTTC.

The rearrangement uses TRBV7-9 and TRBJ1-2; 7 nucleotides line up with TRBD1. Unmatched junction bases numbered 10, after V lost 5 bases and J lost 7 bases. Germline V gene sequence: CDR1 SEHNR, CDR2 FQNEAQ (reference sequence). This CDR3 is 14 amino acids long. The CDR3 region is CASSGTEYRGGYTF. The CDR3 region has the DNA TGTGCCAGCAGCGGGACAGAGTATAGGGGTGGCTACACCTTC.

The chain employs TRBV19 and TRBJ2-1; TRBD2 agrees at 7 bases. The V and J ends lost 3 bases and 9 bases, in that order; junction bases with no gene match: 11. CDR1 is LNHDA and CDR2 is SQIVND in the germline V gene (reference sequence). CDR3 size: 15 residues. As DNA, the CDR3 is TGTGCCAGTAGTATTGGGGAGGGCCGGTTTCCTGAGCAGTTCTTC. It codes for CASSIGEGRFPEQFF.

The chain is built from TRBV3-1 (or the pseudogene TRBV3-2) and TRBJ1-1, with a possible D match to TRBD1 (5 bases). The CDR3 runs to 13 residues. V gave up 6 bases and J gave up 0 bases, with 8 bases separating them. The germline V gene has CDR1 LGHDT and CDR2 YNNKEL (reference sequence). CDR3 region: CASRIGVNTEAFF. Written as DNA, the CDR3 is TGTGCCAGCAGGATAGGGGTGAACACTGAAGCTTTCTTT.

The chain joins TRBV28 to TRBJ2-2; 9 nucleotides align to TRBD1. V trimming: 5 bases; J trimming: 6 bases; junction bases outside the gene matches: 1. Germline loops: CDR1 MDHEN, CDR2 SYDVKM. The length of the CDR3 is 13 residues. The CDR3 loop is CASSRQGAGELFF. The CDR3 DNA sequence: TGTGCCAGCAGTCGACAGGGGGCCGGGGAGCTGTTTTTT.

The chain is built from TRBV30 and TRBJ1-4, with TRBD1 as a possible D gene (5 bases). Trimming left V 4 bases short and J 8 bases short, with 20 bases between. Germline assignment: CDR1 GTSNPN and CDR2 SVGIG (reference sequence). The CDR3 runs to 15 residues. CDR3 region: CAWTRGGNKGEKLFF. The CDR3 DNA reads as TGTGCCTGGACCCGCGGGGGAAACAAAGGGGAAAAACTGTTTTTT.

This chain joins TRBV6-5 and TRBJ1-1; D remains ambiguous. Per germline, CDR1 MNHEY and CDR2 SVGAGI. The CDR3 contains 13 residues. Trimming removed 6 bases at V and 3 bases at J, with 11 bases between. CDR3 in amino acids: CASSALMDTEAFF. In DNA form, the CDR3 reads TGTGCCAGCAGCGCACTCATGGACACTGAAGCTTTCTTT.

The chain links TRBV2 to TRBJ1-1, with TRBD1 identical over 9 bases. Trimming cost V 10 bases and J 6 bases; bases outside gene matches: 6. The CDR3 loop spans 12 amino acids. From germline, CDR1 is SNHLY and CDR2 FYNNEI. CDR3 in DNA: TGTGCCATTCCGGGACAGGGACCTGAAGCTTTCTTT. This encodes CAIPGQGPEAFF.

The chain recombines TRBV5-1 with TRBJ1-1, with a tentative D call TRBD1 (5 bases). V was clipped by 1 base and J by 5 bases, with 15 bases between them. CDR3 length: 15 amino acids. Germline V lookup: CDR1 SGHRS, CDR2 YFSETQ. The chain's CDR3 is CASSLLGTEGTEAFF. The CDR3 DNA is TGCGCCAGCAGCTTGCTCGGTACGGAGGGGACTGAAGCTTTCTTT.

The rearrangement links TRBV4-3 to TRBJ2-2; D is perhaps TRBD1 (6 bases). V was clipped by 0 bases and J by 4 bases, with 12 bases between them. The CDR3 has 16 residues. CDR1 and CDR2 (germline): LGHNA, YSLEER. In DNA, the CDR3 is TGCGCCAGCAGCCAAGATTACAGGGCACCCACCGGGGAGCTGTTTTTT. Translating gives CASSQDYRAPTGELFF.

The chain couples TRBV5-1 to TRBJ1-2, with D tentatively TRBD1 (5 bases). CDR3 length equals 14 residues. Germline-derived CDR1 and CDR2 are SGHRS and YFSETQ. V lost 1 base, J lost 4 bases, and 11 bases lay in between. The CDR3 DNA sequence: TGCGCCAGCAGCTTGACTCAGGGTAGCTATGGCTACACCTTC. Its protein product is CASSLTQGSYGYTF.